The 13 T cell receptor beta chains listed next were all sequenced from one sample in a study of cytomegalovirus exposure and HLA in healthy donors. Researchers ran the PCR with 60 Vbeta and 13 Jbeta primers. Measured with immunoSEQ multiplex PCR; TCRdb has only the in-frame clones, and not every one. The sample holds some 150,000 clones, more than 60% seen once. Specimen: PBMCs. These receptors were taken from a man aged 35-49 years in good health and CMV-seronegative.

The chain uses TRBV2 and TRBJ2-1; 7 bases agree with TRBD1. Germline V gene lookup returns CDR1 SNHLY and CDR2 FYNNEI. The V and J ends lost 6 bases and 7 bases, in that order; junction bases with no gene match: 15. The CDR3 contains 16 residues. The CDR3: CASRETPGQIMNEQFF. CDR3 DNA sequence: TGTGCCAGCAGGGAGACCCCGGGACAGATTATGAATGAGCAGTTCTTC.

The chain carries TRBV18 and TRBJ1-1; 12 bases align to TRBD1. With V trimmed by 3 bases and J by 3 bases, 11 bases remained unmatched. Germline values: CDR1 KGHSH, CDR2 LQKENI. This CDR3 comprises 18 residues. The CDR3: CASSPVQGTGGLDTEAFF. The CDR3 bases are TGTGCCAGCTCACCGGTACAGGGGACAGGGGGCTTAGACACTGAAGCTTTCTTT.

This clone was recorded a few times. The CDR3 protein is CASSPADRGYGYTF. For the CDR3, the DNA is TGTGCCAGCAGTCCCGCGGACAGGGGGTATGGCTACACCTTC. This sequence joins TRBV6-6 and TRBJ1-2; 10 nucleotides match TRBD1. The CDR3 is 14 residues long. With V trimmed by 5 bases and J by 5 bases, 5 bases remained unmatched. Germline V CDR1 and CDR2: MNHNY, SVGAGI (reference sequence).

V usage is TRBV4-2 and J usage is TRBJ2-5, with no clear D. Per germline, CDR1 LGHNA and CDR2 YNFKEQ. Trimming removed 0 bases from V and 0 bases from J, with 5 bases in between. The CDR3 has 14 residues. CDR3 in DNA: TGTGCCAGCAGCCAAGACAGGAACCAAGAGACCCAGTACTTC. This gives the protein CASSQDRNQETQYF.

The gene calls are TRBV5-4 and TRBJ1-4; the match to TRBD1 covers 7 bases. The CDR3 sequence is 14 residues long. The trim removed 4 bases at V and 10 bases at J, leaving 10 bases unmatched. Germline loops: CDR1 SGHNT, CDR2 YYREEE (reference sequence). The CDR3 region has the DNA TGTGCCAGCAGCACAGGACAGGCGGGAGGAAAACTGTTTTTT. Translating gives CASSTGQAGGKLFF.

A few counts support this clone. The sample contains more than one DNA sequence encoding this CDR3. The V gene is TRBV9, the J gene TRBJ1-4, with TRBD1 matching over 9 bases. CDR1 SGDLS and CDR2 YYNGEE come from the germline V gene. With 3 bases clipped from V and 5 bases from J, the junction kept 2 bases outside the gene matches. The CDR3 is made up of 14 amino acids. CDR3 loop: CASSAGQGNEKLFF. For the CDR3, the DNA is TGTGCCAGCAGCGCGGGACAGGGAAATGAAAAACTGTTTTTT.

The genes are TRBV18 and TRBJ1-5, with D unresolved. V shed 4 bases and J shed 3 bases, with 7 bases lying between them. Per the germline V gene, CDR1 is KGHSH and CDR2 is LQKENI. This CDR3 has 13 residues. CDR3 sequence (DNA): TGTGCCAGCTCACGCTCAGTCAATCAGCCCCAGCATTTT. Its translation: CASSRSVNQPQHF.

This chain joins TRBV5-6 and TRBJ1-2; 10 nucleotides line up with TRBD1. The CDR3 has 15 residues. The germline gives CDR1 SGHDT, CDR2 YYEEEE. Trimming at V came to 5 bases and at J to 8 bases, leaving 12 bases not matched to a gene. This CDR3 is CASRRWGQGPLGYTF. As DNA, the CDR3 is TGTGCCAGCAGACGGTGGGGACAGGGGCCTTTGGGCTACACCTTC.

The chain employs TRBV5-4 and TRBJ2-5; 11 positions agree with TRBD2. This CDR3 is built from 15 residues. V was clipped by 3 bases and J by 0 bases; unmatched bases: 1. Germline V gene data show CDR1 as SGHNT and CDR2 as YYREEE (reference sequence). CDR3: CASSSGLADQETQYF. DNA for the CDR3: TGTGCCAGCAGCTCGGGACTAGCGGACCAAGAGACCCAGTACTTC.

V gene TRBV11-2 combines with J gene TRBJ1-4; weak D call: TRBD1 (5 bases). CDR1 SGHAT and CDR2 FQNNGV come from the germline V gene. The CDR3 totals 13 residues. V was shortened by 2 bases and J by 7 bases, with 8 bases between the two germline ends. CDR3 residues: CASSLRGSEKLFF. The DNA of the CDR3 is TGTGCCAGCAGCTTAAGGGGATCTGAAAAACTGTTTTTT.

This clone was recorded only once. The sample has other DNA sequences that encode this CDR3 too. The genes are TRBV9 and TRBJ2-7, with D possibly TRBD2 on 6 matching bases. Germline V gene sequence: CDR1 SGDLS, CDR2 YYNGEE. This CDR3 is 15 amino acids long. The germline V and J ends were trimmed by 0 bases and 0 bases, with 10 bases remaining between them. DNA for the CDR3: TGTGCCAGCAGCGTAGCCGGGGGAAGCTCCTACGAGCAGTACTTC. It translates to CASSVAGGSSYEQYF.

The gene calls are TRBV18 and TRBJ1-3; possible D gene TRBD1, 6 bases. V shed 2 bases and J shed 0 bases, with 11 bases lying between them. Germline values: CDR1 KGHSH, CDR2 LQKENI. The CDR3 runs 16 residues. The CDR3 bases are TGTGCCAGCTCACCAGGGACACCCGACTCTGGAAACACCATATATTTT. Translating it yields CASSPGTPDSGNTIYF. The full variable domain, its missing parts supplied by reference TRBV18 and TRBJ1-3, is NAGVMQNPRHLVRRRGQEARLRCSPMKGHSHVYWYRQLPEEGLKFMVYLQKENIIDESGMPKERFSAEFPKEGPSILRIQQVVRGDSAAYFCASSPGTPDSGNTIYFGEGSWLTVV.

Only a few counts were recorded for this clone. The same CDR3 can be traced to other DNA sequences in this sample. The CDR3 loop is CASSESSYNSPLHF. In nucleotides, the CDR3 is TGTGCCAGCAGTGAGAGTTCCTATAATTCACCCCTCCACTTT. The V and J genes are TRBV6-5 and TRBJ1-6; no reliable D call. V lost 5 bases to trimming and J lost 1 base, with 6 bases between them. The CDR3 length is 14 residues. Germline CDR1 is MNHEY and CDR2 is SVGAGI.